One and the same sample provided the 30 T cell receptor beta chains below, sequenced in a study of shared clonotypes between healthy human individuals. Produced via immunoSEQ multiplex PCR; TCRdb's table is partial and in-frame only. The sample includes under 1,100,000 clones, roughly 75% of them seen just once. The specimen was memory CD4+ T cells sorted from blood. Subset given: CD45RA-negative fraction. All receptors derive from a man aged 18 to 35 in good health.

This clone came up once. The chain is built from TRBV30 and TRBJ1-2; possible D gene TRBD1, 6 bases. Per germline, CDR1 GTSNPN and CDR2 SVGIG (reference sequence). V was cut by 7 bases and J by 0 bases, with 12 bases left in between. The CDR3 runs to 13 residues. The CDR3 spells CAFTGRSNYGYTF. The CDR3 DNA follows: TGTGCCTTTACAGGGAGATCTAACTATGGCTACACCTTC.

The chain joins TRBV27 to TRBJ2-4; 7 bases are a match to TRBD2. Germline V gene sequence: CDR1 MNHEY, CDR2 SMNVEV (reference sequence). J was trimmed by 1 base and V by 4 bases; bases with no gene match: 7. This CDR3 contains 16 residues. The CDR3 region has the DNA TGTGCCAGCAGTTCAGCGGGGTTAGGCGCCAAAAACATTCAGTACTTC. Amino acid sequence: CASSSAGLGAKNIQYF.

The CDR3 nucleotides are TGTGCCAGCAGTTACTCGGCGGTTAGTGAAGCTTTCTTT. Protein product: CASSYSAVSEAFF. The chain links TRBV6-6 to TRBJ1-1; D is uncertain. Trimming removed 0 bases at V and 7 bases at J, with 9 bases between. Germline V gives CDR1 MNHNY, CDR2 SVGAGI (reference sequence). The CDR3 covers 13 residues.

In DNA form, the CDR3 reads TGTGCCAGCAGCTTGACTGGTCTAGGGGCTGGAAACACCATATATTTT. Its protein product is CASSLTGLGAGNTIYF. The rearrangement joins TRBV11-2 to TRBJ1-3, with D maybe TRBD1 (5 bases). The CDR3 totals 16 residues. Germline V gives CDR1 SGHAT, CDR2 FQNNGV. The V end lost 3 bases, the J end lost 2 bases, and 14 bases lay between the germline ends.

The chain couples TRBV4-1 to TRBJ2-3; D call uncertain. V lost 3 bases, J lost 6 bases, and 10 bases lay in between. The CDR3 contains 13 residues. The germline CDR1 and CDR2 sequences are MGHRA and YSYEKL. The CDR3 nucleotides are TGCGCCAGCAGCCACCAACCATCCGATACGCAGTATTTT. Its protein product is CASSHQPSDTQYF.

As concerns this clone: Other DNA sequences in this specimen translate into the identical CDR3. This chain joins TRBV2 and TRBJ2-3; D is unclear. CDR3 length: 13 residues. V was cut by 4 bases and J by 2 bases, with 7 bases left in between. Germline V CDR1 and CDR2: SNHLY, FYNNEI. The CDR3 sequence is CASSVGITDTQYF. DNA for the CDR3: TGTGCCAGCAGTGTTGGGATCACAGATACGCAGTATTTT. Full variable domain (missing parts from reference TRBV2 and TRBJ2-3): EPEVTQTPSHQVTQMGQEVILRCVPISNHLYFYWYRQILGQKVEFLVSFYNNEISEKSEIFDDQFSVERPDGSNFTLKIRSTKLEDSAMYFCASSVGITDTQYFGPGTRLTVL.

The chain couples TRBV28 to TRBJ1-6; tentatively, D is TRBD1 (5 bases). CDR3 length: 14 amino acids. V gave up 7 bases and J gave up 7 bases, with 14 bases separating them. The V gene's germline CDR1 is MDHEN and CDR2 SYDVKM. The CDR3 spells CASTPGPGNSPLHF. CDR3 coding DNA: TGTGCCAGCACCCCAGGGCCTGGGAATTCACCCCTCCACTTT.

This clone was counted between two and nine times. This chain uses TRBV25-1 with TRBJ1-1; the D is unclear. Germline values: CDR1 MGHDK, CDR2 SYGVNS. This CDR3 has 11 residues. The V gene lost 4 bases and the J gene lost 10 bases, with 10 bases spanning the gap. The DNA of the CDR3 is TGTGCCAGCAGTGCCGATCGGAGAGCTTTCTTT. Amino acid sequence: CASSADRRAFF.

In its sample, this clone was seen once. The chain uses TRBV27 and TRBJ1-6; 7 bases match TRBD1. V shed 5 bases, J shed 5 bases, and the junction held 3 bases outside the gene matches. Germline lookup yields CDR1 MNHEY and CDR2 SMNVEV (reference sequence). The CDR3 is made up of 14 amino acids. The CDR3 nucleotides read TGTGCCAGCAGTAAGGGACAGAATAATTCACCCCTCCACTTT. Protein product: CASSKGQNNSPLHF.

This clone came up many times. V usage is TRBV7-9 and J usage is TRBJ2-1, with D perhaps TRBD2 (6 bases). V was cut by 5 bases and J by 5 bases, with 16 bases left in between. The germline gives CDR1 SEHNR, CDR2 FQNEAQ (reference sequence). CDR3 length: 15 residues. The CDR3 loop reads CASSPPREWDNEQFF. As DNA, the CDR3 is TGTGCCAGCAGCCCCCCACGGGAGTGGGACAATGAGCAGTTCTTC. Full variable domain (missing parts from reference TRBV7-9 and TRBJ2-1): DTGVSQNPRHKITKRGQNVTFRCDPISEHNRLYWYRQTLGQGPEFLTYFQNEAQLEKSRLLSDRFSAERPKGSFSTLEIQRTEQGDSAMYLCASSPPREWDNEQFFGPGTRLTVL.

The chain combines TRBV5-1 with TRBJ1-1, with a possible D match to TRBD1 (6 bases). CDR1 and CDR2 from the germline V gene are SGHRS and YFSETQ. The CDR3 runs to 15 residues. Trimming cost V 1 base and J 2 bases, with 12 bases left between them. The CDR3 bases are TGCGCCAGCAGCTTGTTACAGGGAGGAAACACTGAAGCTTTCTTT. Translation: CASSLLQGGNTEAFF.

A few counts support this clone. This rearrangement joins TRBV30 to TRBJ2-7; a possible D gene is TRBD1 (5 bases). This CDR3 has 14 amino acids. Per the germline V gene, CDR1 is GTSNPN and CDR2 is SVGIG (reference sequence). Trimming pared 0 bases from V and 2 bases from J, leaving 11 bases between. The CDR3 loop is CAWSVQVAPYEQYF. In DNA, the CDR3 is TGTGCCTGGAGTGTACAGGTAGCCCCCTACGAGCAGTACTTC.

The rearrangement joins TRBV4-1 to TRBJ1-3; 10 bases line up with TRBD1. The CDR3 runs 16 residues. V shed 4 bases and J 4 bases; nucleotides not matched to a gene: 7. Germline CDR1 is MGHRA and CDR2 is YSYEKL. Here the CDR3 DNA reads TGCGCCAGCAGCCCCGGGACAGGGGCGATCGGAAACACCATATATTTT. It is translated as CASSPGTGAIGNTIYF.

V usage is TRBV10-3 and J usage is TRBJ1-2; D gene unclear. Germline V gene sequence: CDR1 ENHRY, CDR2 SYGVKD. The CDR3 is 11 amino acids. The V and J ends lost 10 bases and 0 bases respectively, with 6 bases between them. The CDR3 nucleotides read TGTGCCACCAGCCCTAACTATGGCTACACCTTC. This gives the protein CATSPNYGYTF.

The chain is built from TRBV11-2 and TRBJ2-7; TRBD1 or TRBD2 may be the D gene (5 bases each). CDR3 length: 15 residues. Between the trimmed V and J ends, which lost 0 bases and 2 bases, there was a span of 11 bases. From germline, CDR1 is SGHAT and CDR2 FQNNGV. This CDR3 is CASSLEGTAPYEQYF. In nucleotides, the CDR3 is TGTGCCAGCAGCTTAGAGGGGACGGCTCCCTACGAGCAGTACTTC. Looking up the rest from reference TRBV11-2 and TRBJ2-7 gives the full variable domain: EAGVAQSPRYKIIEKRQSVAFWCNPISGHATLYWYQQILGQGPKLLIQFQNNGVVDDSQLPKDRFSAERLKGVDSTLKIQPAKLEDSAVYLCASSLEGTAPYEQYFGPGTRLTVT.

The chain has TRBV6-5 and TRBJ1-2; D is unclear. V dropped 6 bases and J dropped 8 bases, with 13 bases sitting between them. This CDR3 has 12 residues. CDR1 MNHEY and CDR2 SVGAGI come from the germline V gene. The CDR3 bases are TGTGCCAGCAGGGAACCCTTGGGAGGCTACACCTTC. Translation: CASREPLGGYTF.

The V and J genes are TRBV15 and TRBJ2-1; 9 bases are a match to TRBD2. Per the germline V gene, CDR1 is LNHNV and CDR2 is YYDKDF (reference sequence). With 9 bases clipped from V and 4 bases from J, the junction kept 10 bases outside the gene matches. The CDR3 extends over 15 amino acids. CDR3 DNA sequence: TGTGCCACAACGGCGGGGGGGCCCCCTTACAATGAGCAGTTCTTC. Encoded protein: CATTAGGPPYNEQFF. The entire variable domain, with the rest obtained from reference TRBV15 and TRBJ2-1, is as follows: DAMVIQNPRYQVTQFGKPVTLSCSQTLNHNVMYWYQQKSSQAPKLLFHYYDKDFNNEADTPDNFQSRRPNTSFCFLDIRSPGLGDTAMYLCATTAGGPPYNEQFFGPGTRLTVL.

V gene TRBV20-1 combines with J gene TRBJ1-5; D call uncertain. The CDR3 spans 11 residues. Germline V CDR1 and CDR2: DFQATT, SNEGSKA (reference sequence). The CDR3 DNA sequence: TGCAGCTTAAGCGGGGATCAGCCCCAGCATTTT. Its translation is CSLSGDQPQHF.

This clone was detected only once. A read error may produce the germline difference seen at one junction end. Written as DNA, the CDR3 is TGTGCTAGCAGCTTAGCGGACACCGGGGAGCTGTTTTTT. Translated: CASSLADTGELFF. The genes are TRBV7-7 and TRBJ2-2, with D possibly matching TRBD2 (6 bases). The CDR3 spans 13 residues. The germline gives CDR1 SSHAT, CDR2 FNYEAQ (reference sequence).

The genes are TRBV30 and TRBJ1-1, with D maybe TRBD1 (5 bases). This CDR3 is 12 amino acids long. Trimming took 7 bases from V and 5 from J, leaving 14 bases between them. The germline V gene has CDR1 GTSNPN and CDR2 SVGIG (reference sequence). This CDR3 is CAYTVWGTEAFF. The DNA of the CDR3 is TGTGCCTATACTGTGTGGGGGACTGAAGCTTTCTTT.

In DNA form, the CDR3 reads TGTGCCAGCAGCCCGTCAGGGACCTACGAGCAGTACTTC. This gives the protein CASSPSGTYEQYF. This chain links TRBV21-1 with TRBJ2-7; the D segment call TRBD1 is taken from the table without a DNA check. TRBV21-1 is tagged as a pseudogene. CDR3 length: 13 amino acids.

The chain recombines TRBV6-5 with TRBJ1-6; 7 positions match TRBD1. The germline gives CDR1 MNHEY, CDR2 SVGAGI. CDR3 size: 13 residues. V lost 5 bases to trimming and J lost 7 bases; unmatched junction nucleotides: 2. The CDR3 is CASSNRGNSPLHF. CDR3 DNA: TGTGCCAGCAGTAACAGGGGAAATTCACCCCTCCACTTT.

In its sample, this clone was seen a few times. The chain uses TRBV30 and TRBJ1-3, with TRBD1 matching 10 bases. V was clipped by 7 bases and J by 4 bases; unmatched bases: 7. CDR3 size: 14 residues. CDR1 is GTSNPN, CDR2 SVGIG, per germline (reference sequence). CDR3 DNA: TGTGCCTTACGGGACAGGGGTTCAGGAAACACCATATATTTT. This gives the protein CALRDRGSGNTIYF.

This clone has only a few counts. The genes are TRBV6-1 and TRBJ1-2, with TRBD1 matching 10 bases. The CDR3 consists of 15 residues. Trimming cost V 2 bases and J 8 bases; bases outside gene matches: 8. Germline loops: CDR1 MNHNS, CDR2 SASEGT. The CDR3 region has the DNA TGTGCCAGCAGTGAACTGGAGACAGGGGGCTACGGCTACACCTTC. It yields the protein CASSELETGGYGYTF.

For this clone: Given a much more abundant clone one base away, this may be a read error. The identical CDR3 is also encoded by other nucleotide sequences in the sample. V usage is TRBV18 and J usage is TRBJ1-1; D is unresolved. The length of the CDR3 is 13 residues. In germline, CDR1 is KGHSH, CDR2 LQKENI. Deletions cut 3 bases from V and 1 base from J, with 6 bases between. Here the CDR3 reads CASSPERNTEAFF. In DNA, the CDR3 is TGTGCCAGCTCACCGGAGAGGAACACTGAAGCTTTCTTT. Supplemented by reference TRBV18 and TRBJ1-1, the full variable domain reads NAGVMQNPRHLVRRRGQEARLRCSPMKGHSHVYWYRQLPEEGLKFMVYLQKENIIDESGMPKERFSAEFPKEGPSILRIQQVVRGDSAAYFCASSPERNTEAFFGQGTRLTVV.

V usage is TRBV5-4 and J usage is TRBJ1-1; 9 bases fit TRBD1. V was clipped by 4 bases and J by 8 bases; unmatched bases: 3. Germline CDR1 SGHNT, CDR2 YYREEE (reference sequence). The CDR3 length is 12 residues. DNA for the CDR3: TGTGCCAGCAGCCTAGGGACAGGGGAAGCTTTCTTT. Its translation is CASSLGTGEAFF.

The gene calls are TRBV4-1 and TRBJ2-7; D gene ambiguous. This CDR3 region has 15 residues. Germline CDR1 is MGHRA and CDR2 is YSYEKL. Trimming pared 0 bases from V and 1 base from J, leaving 10 bases between. The CDR3 bases are TGCGCCAGCAGCCAAGAACACGGTCGATCCTACGAGCAGTACTTC. As protein: CASSQEHGRSYEQYF.

This clone has just a few counts. This sequence joins TRBV2 and TRBJ1-1; D ambiguous. Germline V lookup: CDR1 SNHLY, CDR2 FYNNEI. With 6 bases removed from V and 0 bases from J, the gap between germline ends came to 8 bases. CDR3 length: 13 amino acids. As DNA, the CDR3 is TGTGCCAGCAGGAACGACATGAACACTGAAGCTTTCTTT. Encoded protein: CASRNDMNTEAFF.

The CDR3 is CASRGSRNTEAFF. The CDR3 nucleotides read TGTGCCAGCAGGGGGTCCAGGAACACTGAAGCTTTCTTT. The chain uses TRBV2 and TRBJ1-1; D unresolved. CDR3 length: 13 residues. CDR1 and CDR2 from the germline V gene are SNHLY and FYNNEI. Trimming cost V 6 bases and J 1 base, with 9 bases left between them. Variable domain in full (rest from reference TRBV2 and TRBJ1-1): EPEVTQTPSHQVTQMGQEVILRCVPISNHLYFYWYRQILGQKVEFLVSFYNNEISEKSEIFDDQFSVERPDGSNFTLKIRSTKLEDSAMYFCASRGSRNTEAFFGQGTRLTVV.

The chain joins TRBV30 to TRBJ1-5; D is unresolved. Germline-derived CDR1 and CDR2 are GTSNPN and SVGIG (reference sequence). Trimming cost V 4 bases and J 6 bases, with 13 bases left between them. The CDR3 totals 13 residues. The CDR3 reads CAWKKGTGQPQHF. Here the CDR3 DNA reads TGTGCCTGGAAGAAGGGTACGGGTCAGCCCCAGCATTTT.